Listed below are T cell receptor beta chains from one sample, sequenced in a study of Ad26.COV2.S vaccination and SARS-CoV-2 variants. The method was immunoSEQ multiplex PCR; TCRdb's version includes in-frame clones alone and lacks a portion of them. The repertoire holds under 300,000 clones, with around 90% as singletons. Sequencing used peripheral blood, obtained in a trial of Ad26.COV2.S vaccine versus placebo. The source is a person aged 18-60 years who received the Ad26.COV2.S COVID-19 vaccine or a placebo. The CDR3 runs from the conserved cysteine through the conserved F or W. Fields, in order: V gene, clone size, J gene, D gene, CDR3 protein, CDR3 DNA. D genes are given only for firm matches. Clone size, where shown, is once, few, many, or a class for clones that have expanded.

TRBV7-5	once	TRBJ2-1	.	CARSLALSNEQFF	TGTGCCAGAAGCTTAGCTCTTAGCAATGAGCAGTTCTTC
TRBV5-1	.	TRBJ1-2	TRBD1	CASSRSTDRGDYGYTF	TGCGCCAGCAGCCGCTCGACGGACAGGGGGGACTATGGCTACACCTTC
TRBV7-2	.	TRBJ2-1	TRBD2	CASSLASSGGGNEQFF	TGTGCCAGCAGCTTAGCGTCTAGCGGGGGGGGAAATGAGCAGTTCTTC
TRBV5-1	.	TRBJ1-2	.	CASSSWTGGSYGYTF	TGCGCCAGCAGCTCGTGGACGGGGGGCAGCTATGGCTACACCTTC
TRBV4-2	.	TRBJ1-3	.	CASSQDLAQRTNTIYF	TGTGCCAGCAGCCAAGATCTGGCGCAGAGAACTAACACCATATATTTT
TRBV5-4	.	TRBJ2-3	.	CASSSQGIDTQYF	TGTGCCAGCAGCTCGCAGGGGATAGATACGCAGTATTTT
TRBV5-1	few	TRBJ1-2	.	CASRSRQGYGYTF	TGCGCCAGCAGGTCTCGGCAGGGGTATGGCTACACCTTC
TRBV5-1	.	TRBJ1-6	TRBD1	CASSPGTGESPLHF	TGCGCCAGCAGCCCCGGGACAGGGGAATCACCCCTCCACTTT
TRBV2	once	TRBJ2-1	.	CASSGVVSGKSSYNEQFF	TGTGCCAGCAGTGGCGTAGTTAGCGGTAAAAGCTCCTACAATGAGCAGTTCTTC
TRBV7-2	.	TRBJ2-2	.	CASPEGPNTGELFF	TGTGCCAGTCCCGAAGGACCGAACACCGGGGAGCTGTTTTTT
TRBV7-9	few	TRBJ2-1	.	CASRKATTIYNEQFF	TGTGCCAGCAGAAAGGCCACTACAATCTACAATGAGCAGTTCTTC
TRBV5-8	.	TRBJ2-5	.	CASSLVGQQETQYF	TGTGCCAGCAGCTTGGTTGGACAACAAGAGACCCAGTACTTC
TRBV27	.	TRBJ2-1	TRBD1	CASSPELTGIYEQFF	TGTGCCAGCAGTCCCGAATTGACAGGGATCTATGAGCAGTTCTTC
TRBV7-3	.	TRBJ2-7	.	CASSLGHSAEQYF	TGTGCCAGCAGCTTAGGACACAGTGCCGAGCAGTACTTC
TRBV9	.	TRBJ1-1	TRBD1	CASSARGQGTGTEAFF	TGTGCCAGCAGCGCCCGGGGACAGGGAACAGGCACTGAAGCTTTCTTT
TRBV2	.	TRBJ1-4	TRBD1	CASSEGTGVLEKLFF	TGTGCCAGCAGTGAAGGGACAGGGGTTTTGGAAAAACTGTTTTTT
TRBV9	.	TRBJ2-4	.	CASSVQGNQNIQYF	TGTGCCAGCAGCGTACAAGGGAACCAAAACATTCAGTACTTC
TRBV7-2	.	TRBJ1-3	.	CASSLGAPRRGNTIYF	TGTGCCAGCAGCTTAGGTGCCCCTCGGAGAGGAAACACCATATATTTT
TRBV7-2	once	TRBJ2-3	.	CASSFGNSGTSTDTQYF	TGTGCCAGCAGCTTCGGTAATAGCGGCACTAGCACAGATACGCAGTATTTT
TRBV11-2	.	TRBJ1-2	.	CASSLARDYGYTF	TGTGCCAGCAGCTTGGCCAGGGACTATGGCTACACCTTC
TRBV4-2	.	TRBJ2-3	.	CASSQERSGLFSSTDTQYF	TGTGCCAGCAGCCAAGAACGTAGCGGCCTTTTTTCTAGCACAGATACGCAGTATTTT
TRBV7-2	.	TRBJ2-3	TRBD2	CASRGTSGSTDTQYF	TGTGCCAGCAGGGGGACTAGCGGGAGCACAGATACGCAGTATTTT
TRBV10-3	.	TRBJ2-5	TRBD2	CAISPAGGGETQYF	TGTGCCATCAGCCCAGCGGGGGGTGGGGAGACCCAGTACTTC
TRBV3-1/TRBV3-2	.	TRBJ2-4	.	CASSQDEIAKNIQYF	TGTGCCAGCAGCCAAGATGAGATAGCCAAAAACATTCAGTACTTC
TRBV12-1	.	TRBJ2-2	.	CASSLAGTRYTGELFF	TGTGCCAGCAGCTTGGCGGGGACTAGGTACACCGGGGAGCTGTTTTTT
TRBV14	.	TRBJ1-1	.	CASSQPGRLNTEAFF	TGTGCCAGCAGCCAGCCGGGCAGACTAAACACTGAAGCTTTCTTT
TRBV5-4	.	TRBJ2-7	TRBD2	CASSLASSGGFRGEQYF	TGTGCCAGCAGCTTGGCCTCTAGCGGGGGCTTTAGAGGCGAGCAGTACTTC
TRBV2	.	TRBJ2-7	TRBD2	CASSVWRGGYEQYF	TGTGCCAGCAGTGTATGGCGGGGGGGCTACGAGCAGTACTTC
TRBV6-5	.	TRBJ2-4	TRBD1	CASKQGALAKNIQYF	TGTGCCAGCAAGCAGGGGGCCTTAGCCAAAAACATTCAGTACTTC